This is a list of T cell receptor beta chains from one sample in a study of OX40 agonist ivuxolimab in advanced cancers. The repertoire was sequenced with immunoSEQ multiplex PCR; TCRdb's copy has only in-frame clones and lacks some. The data hold some 20,000 clones, with 75% to 85% observed a single time. Sequencing used CD4+ or CD8+ T cells sorted from blood, obtained in a trial of the OX40 agonist ivuxolimab. Every receptor here comes from an adult with an advanced solid tumor such as melanoma, head and neck, liver or kidney cancer. Both conserved end residues are part of each CDR3. A D gene is named only where the DNA matches it firmly. Clone size, where shown, is once, few, many, or a class for clones that have expanded.

V gene,clone size,D gene,J gene,CDR3 protein,CDR3 DNA
TRBV23-1,.,.,TRBJ1-4,CASSQSPPPLGTNEKLFF,TGCGCCAGCAGTCAATCGCCCCCCCCTCTCGGGACTAATGAAAAACTGTTTTTT
TRBV6-1,.,.,TRBJ2-3,CASSEASGRTDTQYF,TGTGCCAGCAGTGAAGCCTCAGGGAGGACAGATACGCAGTATTTT
TRBV14,.,.,TRBJ2-3,CASSNGWGTDTQYF,TGTGCCAGCAGTAACGGTTGGGGAACAGATACGCAGTATTTT
TRBV28,.,.,TRBJ1-1,CASANYGTPEAFF,TGTGCCAGCGCAAACTACGGGACTCCTGAAGCTTTCTTT
TRBV30,.,.,TRBJ2-1,CAWSSGVEQFF,TGTGCCTGGAGTTCGGGGGTTGAGCAGTTCTTC
TRBV7-2,.,TRBD1,TRBJ1-2,CASSPAGTGTYGYTF,TGTGCCAGCAGCCCCGCCGGGACAGGGACCTATGGCTACACCTTC
TRBV2,.,.,TRBJ1-2,CASSESSEPYGYTF,TGTGCCAGCAGTGAATCAAGTGAACCCTATGGCTACACCTTC
TRBV5-4,.,TRBD1,TRBJ2-7,CASSQDPPGTVSYEQYF,TGCGCCAGCAGCCAAGATCCTCCCGGGACAGTATCCTACGAGCAGTACTTC
TRBV11-2,.,.,TRBJ1-1,CASSLRGGGQDTEAFF,TGTGCCAGCAGCTTAAGGGGGGGCGGCCAGGACACTGAAGCTTTCTTT
TRBV11-2,.,.,TRBJ1-1,CASSLSVNTEAFF,TGTGCCAGCAGCTTATCGGTGAACACTGAAGCTTTCTTT
TRBV14,.,.,TRBJ1-5,CASSQGQNQPQHF,TGTGCCAGCAGCCAAGGACAGAATCAGCCCCAGCATTTT
TRBV4-1,.,.,TRBJ1-1,CASSGWEWNLNTEAFF,TGCGCCAGCAGCGGATGGGAATGGAACCTGAACACTGAAGCTTTCTTT
TRBV27,few,TRBD2,TRBJ2-7,CASGHWGLAETYEQYF,TGTGCCAGCGGCCACTGGGGACTAGCGGAAACCTACGAGCAGTACTTC
TRBV2,.,.,TRBJ1-2,CASSRTGGGYGYTF,TGTGCCAGCAGTCGGACTGGGGGAGGATATGGCTACACCTTC
TRBV7-8,.,.,TRBJ2-7,CASSLGAGSTYEQYF,TGTGCCAGCAGCTTAGGCGCAGGTTCAACCTACGAGCAGTACTTC
TRBV5-1,.,.,TRBJ2-7,CASSLEVPLGLGEQYF,TGCGCCAGCAGCTTGGAAGTCCCCCTTGGATTAGGGGAGCAGTACTTC
TRBV5-6,.,.,TRBJ2-1,CASSLGSPNEQFF,TGTGCCAGCAGCTTGGGTAGCCCCAATGAGCAGTTCTTC
TRBV27,.,.,TRBJ2-3,CASSFLGGLDTQYF,TGTGCCAGCAGTTTCCTAGGGGGTTTGGATACGCAGTATTTT
TRBV7-8,once,.,TRBJ1-1,CASSHPAGVMNTEAFF,TGTGCCAGCAGCCACCCCGCAGGGGTCATGAACACTGAAGCTTTCTTT
TRBV7-3,.,.,TRBJ1-5,CASSQTWPQHF,TGTGCCAGCAGCCAGACCTGGCCCCAGCATTTT
TRBV9,.,.,TRBJ1-1,CASSVDRSGTEAFF,TGTGCCAGCAGCGTAGATAGAAGCGGCACTGAAGCTTTCTTT
TRBV29-1,.,TRBD2,TRBJ2-1,CSVLGLAGGLYNEQFF,TGCAGCGTCCTCGGGCTAGCGGGGGGTCTCTACAATGAGCAGTTCTTC
TRBV4-3,hyperexpanded,TRBD2,TRBJ2-3,CASSQDLAGGLLSDTQYF,TGCGCCAGCAGCCAAGATCTCGCGGGGGGCCTGCTTTCAGATACGCAGTATTTT
TRBV4-1,.,.,TRBJ1-2,CASSQDGVSTLYGYTF,TGCGCCAGCAGCCAAGATGGGGTATCTACACTCTATGGCTACACCTTC
TRBV9,.,.,TRBJ2-7,CASGDTQRHF,TGTGCCAGCGGGGATACACAACGCCACTTC
TRBV29-1,.,.,TRBJ2-7,CSVDGQSAF,TGCAGCGTTGACGGACAGAGCGCATTC
TRBV4-3,large,.,TRBJ1-1,CASSQDWRDTEAFF,TGCGCCAGCAGCCAAGATTGGAGGGACACTGAAGCTTTCTTT
TRBV4-1,.,.,TRBJ2-7,CASSQERTGLSAYEQYF,TGCGCCAGCAGCCAAGAGAGGACCGGGCTAAGCGCCTACGAGCAGTACTTC
TRBV7-3,few,TRBD1,TRBJ2-6,CASSWTGIAGANVLTF,TGTGCCAGCAGCTGGACAGGGATCGCCGGGGCCAACGTCCTGACTTTC
TRBV6-6,.,TRBD1,TRBJ1-2,CASRRTGINYGYTF,TGTGCCAGCAGACGGACAGGGATTAACTATGGCTACACCTTC
TRBV7-6,.,TRBD1,TRBJ1-1,CASSSRQGRGTEAFF,TGTGCCAGCAGCTCGCGACAGGGTCGGGGTACTGAAGCTTTCTTT
TRBV2,.,.,TRBJ1-1,CASTLQGQAFF,TGTGCCAGCACCCTACAGGGCCAGGCTTTCTTT
TRBV7-8,medium-sized,.,TRBJ2-7,CASSLRVPSHEQYF,TGTGCCAGCAGCTTAAGGGTGCCTTCCCACGAGCAGTACTTC
TRBV20-1,.,.,TRBJ1-2,CSARGDHGYTF,TGCAGTGCTAGGGGGGACCATGGCTACACCTTC
TRBV27,once,.,TRBJ1-1,CASSHLTPNTEAFF,TGTGCCAGCAGTCATTTGACTCCGAACACTGAAGCTTTCTTT
TRBV5-5,.,TRBD2,TRBJ2-1,CASSLPAGVHDEQFF,TGTGCCAGCAGCTTGCCAGCGGGGGTACATGATGAGCAGTTCTTC
TRBV10-2,once,.,TRBJ2-5,CASSENLKTQYF,TGCGCCAGCAGTGAAAATTTGAAGACCCAGTACTTC
TRBV4-1,.,TRBD1,TRBJ2-7,CASSQSGTGPSYEQYF,TGCGCCAGCAGCCAATCCGGGACAGGGCCTTCCTACGAGCAGTACTTC
TRBV19,.,.,TRBJ1-2,CASSIDSLDTAQGYTF,TGTGCCAGTAGTATAGATTCCTTGGACACCGCTCAAGGGTACACCTTC
TRBV2,.,.,TRBJ2-3,CASNFDSSTDTQYF,TGTGCCAGCAATTTCGACAGTAGCACAGATACGCAGTATTTT
TRBV5-1,.,.,TRBJ1-1,CASRLPGGTTEAFF,TGCGCCAGCAGGCTGCCGGGTGGGACCACTGAAGCTTTCTTT
TRBV4-1,.,.,TRBJ1-6,CASSPTSSGFATLHF,TGCGCCAGCAGCCCGACTTCGTCGGGTTTTGCGACCCTCCACTTT
TRBV27,.,TRBD2,TRBJ2-2,CASSFRLDPLAGGLVTGELFF,TGTGCCAGCAGCTTCCGTTTAGATCCCCTAGCGGGGGGCCTAGTCACCGGGGAGCTGTTTTTT
TRBV6-1,.,.,TRBJ1-2,CASSYTSDGYTF,TGTGCCAGCAGTTATACCTCGGATGGCTACACCTTC
TRBV11-2,.,.,TRBJ1-2,CASSQGQAGRHNSGYTF,TGTGCCAGCAGCCAAGGTCAGGCAGGGCGTCACAACTCTGGCTACACCTTC
TRBV2,once,TRBD1,TRBJ2-7,CASRFSDRGQYF,TGTGCCAGCAGATTCTCGGACAGGGGCCAGTACTTC
TRBV14,.,.,TRBJ1-2,CASSPSHYGYTF,TGTGCCAGCAGCCCGTCGCACTATGGCTACACCTTC
TRBV11-2,.,TRBD1,TRBJ2-1,CASSLALGQGDSNEQFF,TGTGCCAGCAGCTTAGCCCTTGGACAGGGTGACTCCAATGAGCAGTTCTTC
TRBV4-1,.,.,TRBJ1-5,CASSQVGQGNQPQHF,TGCGCCAGCAGCCAAGTTGGCCAGGGGAATCAGCCCCAGCATTTT
TRBV7-6,.,.,TRBJ2-7,CASSRGLAYEQYF,TGTGCCAGCAGCCGCGGACTGGCCTACGAGCAGTACTTC
TRBV27,.,TRBD2,TRBJ2-1,CASSTSGSSYNEQFF,TGTGCCAGCAGTACTAGCGGGAGCTCCTACAATGAGCAGTTCTTC
TRBV9,few,TRBD2,TRBJ2-1,CASSATSGNEQFF,TGTGCCAGCAGCGCAACTAGCGGCAATGAGCAGTTCTTC
TRBV29-1,.,TRBD1,TRBJ2-1,CSVYRGHEQFF,TGCAGCGTCTACAGGGGACATGAGCAGTTCTTC
TRBV30,.,.,TRBJ1-2,CAWWTATNYGYTF,TGTGCCTGGTGGACCGCGACTAACTATGGCTACACCTTC
TRBV4-2,.,.,TRBJ1-1,CASSQEFGARSTEAFF,TGTGCCAGCAGCCAAGAGTTTGGGGCTAGAAGCACTGAAGCTTTCTTT
TRBV6-1,few,.,TRBJ2-7,CAVRDSGSYEQYF,TGTGCCGTCCGGGACTCCGGCTCCTACGAGCAGTACTTC
TRBV7-9,.,.,TRBJ1-2,CASSLDDGYTF,TGTGCCAGCAGCTTAGACGATGGCTACACCTTC
TRBV4-1,once,.,TRBJ1-1,CASRVGATEAFF,TGCGCCAGCAGGGTGGGGGCCACTGAAGCTTTCTTT
TRBV4-1,.,TRBD1,TRBJ2-3,CASSPQGAAGSLDTDTQYF,TGCGCCAGCAGCCCCCAGGGGGCAGCCGGGTCCCTTGACACAGATACGCAGTATTTT
TRBV27,.,.,TRBJ1-5,CASSLSGNSQPQHF,TGTGCCAGCAGTTTATCCGGCAATTCGCAGCCCCAGCATTTT